These 18 T cell receptor beta chains came from one sample sequenced in a study of shared clonotypes between healthy human individuals. CD45RO-negative, CCR7-selected cells formed the naive CD8 fraction, which excluded terminally differentiated effector memory CD45RA+ cells. Measured with immunoSEQ multiplex PCR; TCRdb has only the in-frame clones, and not every one. The repertoire holds under 850,000 clones, with nearly 95% as singletons. Sequencing input: naive CD8+ T cells sorted from blood. These receptors were taken from a man aged 30 to 45 in good health.

The rearrangement joins TRBV27 to TRBJ2-7, with D unresolved. Germline V gene sequence: CDR1 MNHEY, CDR2 SMNVEV (reference sequence). Trimming cost V 4 bases and J 4 bases, with 17 bases left between them. There are 15 residues in the CDR3. The CDR3, as DNA: TGTGCCAGCAGTTCACGCCAGCCTTACCTTTACGAGCAGTACTTC. This encodes CASSSRQPYLYEQYF.

This chain connects TRBV6-1 to TRBJ1-2, with 8 bases that match TRBD1. Germline assignment: CDR1 MNHNS and CDR2 SASEGT. V lost 3 bases, J lost 6 bases, and 9 bases stayed unmatched. The CDR3 is made up of 15 amino acids. The CDR3 region is CASSDLRTGLNGYTF. In nucleotides, the CDR3 is TGTGCCAGCAGTGACCTCAGGACAGGGTTGAATGGCTACACCTTC.

The chain uses TRBV5-1 and TRBJ2-7; 8 bases map to TRBD1. From germline, CDR1 is SGHRS and CDR2 YFSETQ. The CDR3 loop spans 14 amino acids. The ends lost 1 base at V and 3 bases at J; junction bases unmatched: 3. The CDR3 is CASSLTGQVYEQYF. The CDR3 bases are TGCGCCAGCAGCTTGACGGGACAGGTCTACGAGCAGTACTTC.

The chain links TRBV7-3 to TRBJ2-1; 11 bases agree with TRBD2. This CDR3 contains 14 residues. V dropped 2 bases and J dropped 7; count of bases not matched to a gene: 1. CDR1 is SGHTA, CDR2 FQGTGA, per germline. CDR3 region: CASSLASGRNEQFF. CDR3 sequence (DNA): TGTGCCAGCAGCTTAGCTAGCGGGAGGAATGAGCAGTTCTTC.

CDR3 in amino acids: CASIGASTDTQYF. Here the CDR3 DNA reads TGTGCCAGCATTGGGGCTAGCACAGATACGCAGTATTTT. The V gene is TRBV6-5, the J gene TRBJ2-3; D perhaps matches TRBD1 (5 bases). The V gene's germline CDR1 is MNHEY and CDR2 SVGAGI. Trimming stripped 7 bases from V and 0 bases from J, with 8 bases between. The CDR3 has 13 residues.

CDR3 coding DNA: TGTGCCACCCGGGACCCAAGCTCCTACGAGCAGTACTTC. Protein: CATRDPSSYEQYF. J is TRBJ2-7 and V is TRBV15, with D perhaps being TRBD1 or TRBD2 (5 bases each). V was shortened by 8 bases and J by 0 bases, with 11 bases between the two germline ends. Looked up from germline, CDR1 is LNHNV and CDR2 is YYDKDF (reference sequence). The CDR3 totals 13 residues.

The rearrangement links TRBV7-9 to TRBJ2-3; 11 bases map to TRBD2. From germline, CDR1 is SEHNR and CDR2 FQNEAQ (reference sequence). The CDR3 consists of 17 residues. Trimming at V came to 5 bases and at J to 4 bases, leaving 11 bases not matched to a gene. The CDR3 region has the DNA TGTGCCAGCAGCCCACCACAACTAGCGGGAGACCCAGATACGCAGTATTTT. Translation gives CASSPPQLAGDPDTQYF.

The chain recombines TRBV11-2 with TRBJ2-7, with 7 positions matching TRBD1. This CDR3 has 15 residues. The V gene's germline CDR1 is SGHAT and CDR2 FQNNGV. J was trimmed by 2 bases and V by 3 bases; bases with no gene match: 7. Here the CDR3 DNA reads TGTGCCAGCAGCTTGTACAGGGGTCCCGCCTACGAGCAGTACTTC. Translation: CASSLYRGPAYEQYF.

This chain joins TRBV7-9 and TRBJ2-1, with TRBD1 identical over 9 bases. The V and J ends lost 4 bases and 5 bases, in that order; junction bases with no gene match: 6. The CDR3 runs to 15 residues. Germline V gene sequence: CDR1 SEHNR, CDR2 FQNEAQ (reference sequence). The CDR3, as DNA: TGTGCCAGCAGCTACCCCGGGACAGGGAACAATGAGCAGTTCTTC. It specifies CASSYPGTGNNEQFF.

This CDR3 reads CATTPLAAQETQYF. The CDR3 DNA reads as TGTGCCACAACTCCACTAGCGGCCCAAGAGACCCAGTACTTC. V and J are TRBV2 and TRBJ2-5; 8 bases match TRBD2. The germline CDR1 and CDR2 sequences are SNHLY and FYNNEI. The CDR3 spans 14 residues. Trimming cost V 10 bases and J 1 base; bases outside gene matches: 8.

The CDR3, as DNA: TGCGCCAGCAGCTTAGACGAAAGACTAGCGGGAGTGCCAGATACGCAGTATTTT. Translated, it gives CASSLDERLAGVPDTQYF. The chain carries TRBV5-1 and TRBJ2-3; 12 bases map to TRBD2. This CDR3 is 18 amino acids long. The V gene end was trimmed by 2 bases and the J gene end by 4 bases; junction bases not matched to a gene: 11. CDR1 SGHRS and CDR2 YFSETQ come from the germline V gene.

The chain joins TRBV7-9 to TRBJ2-5; 8 bases fit TRBD2. V was clipped by 4 bases and J by 2 bases; unmatched bases: 6. Germline CDR1 SEHNR, CDR2 FQNEAQ (reference sequence). The CDR3 loop spans 15 amino acids. In DNA, the CDR3 is TGTGCCAGCAGCTCCCTACTAGCGGAACAAGAGACCCAGTACTTC. It encodes CASSSLLAEQETQYF.

In this sample, this clone turned up a few times. The chain has TRBV28 and TRBJ2-5; 8 bases align to TRBD1. V lost 3 bases to trimming and J lost 2 bases; unmatched junction nucleotides: 5. CDR3 length equals 15 residues. Germline CDR1 is MDHEN and CDR2 is SYDVKM. CDR3 bases: TGTGCCAGCAGTTTTCAGGGGGCCTTTCAAGAGACCCAGTACTTC. This translates into CASSFQGAFQETQYF.

The chain employs TRBV7-9 and TRBJ1-4, with D possibly TRBD1 on 6 matching bases. V was cut by 5 bases and J by 4 bases, with 17 bases left in between. CDR1 is SEHNR and CDR2 is FQNEAQ in the germline V gene (reference sequence). The CDR3 is 16 residues long. The CDR3 nucleotides are TGTGCCAGCAGCAAGAGGGCGGGGGCGGATAATGAAAAACTGTTTTTT. This codes for CASSKRAGADNEKLFF.

The chain combines TRBV5-8 with TRBJ2-5; D perhaps matches TRBD1 (6 bases). V gave up 4 bases and J gave up 3 bases, with 16 bases separating them. The CDR3 extends over 15 amino acids. The germline gives CDR1 SGHTS, CDR2 YDEGEE. CDR3 nucleotide sequence: TGTGCCAGCAGCCCCCCGTGGGGGCAGGAAGAGACCCAGTACTTC. Translating it yields CASSPPWGQEETQYF.

The chain links TRBV6-5 to TRBJ2-2; no clear D. There are 15 residues in the CDR3. CDR1 MNHEY and CDR2 SVGAGI come from the germline V gene. V was cut by 7 bases and J by 6 bases, with 18 bases left in between. The CDR3 DNA reads as TGTGCCAGCACCCACGGACCCTGGCCGCCCGGGGAGCTGTTTTTT. Translated: CASTHGPWPPGELFF.

The chain carries TRBV6-5 and TRBJ2-7, with 9 bases lining up with TRBD2. Germline lookup yields CDR1 MNHEY and CDR2 SVGAGI. The CDR3 totals 14 residues. Trimming took 4 bases from V and 2 from J; bases not matched to a gene: 3. CDR3 nucleotide sequence: TGTGCCAGCAGTTTGACTAGCGGTGCCTACGAGCAGTACTTC. Its translation is CASSLTSGAYEQYF.

V gene TRBV6-1 combines with J gene TRBJ2-7; possibly TRBD1 or TRBD2 for D (5 bases each). V was shortened by 6 bases and J by 3 bases, with 12 bases between the two germline ends. CDR1 and CDR2 from the germline V gene are MNHNS and SASEGT. The CDR3 is 13 amino acids. The CDR3 sequence: CASRPGASYEQYF. The DNA of the CDR3 is TGTGCCAGCAGGCCCGGGGCAAGCTACGAGCAGTACTTC.